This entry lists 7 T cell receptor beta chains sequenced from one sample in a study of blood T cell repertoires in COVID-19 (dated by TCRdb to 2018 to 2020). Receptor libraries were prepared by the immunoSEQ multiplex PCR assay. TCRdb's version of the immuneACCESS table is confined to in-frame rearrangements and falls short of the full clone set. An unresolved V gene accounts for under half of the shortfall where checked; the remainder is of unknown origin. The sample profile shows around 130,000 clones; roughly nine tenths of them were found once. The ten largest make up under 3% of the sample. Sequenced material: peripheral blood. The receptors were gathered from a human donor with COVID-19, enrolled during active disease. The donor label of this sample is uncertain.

The DNA of the CDR3 is TGCGCCAGCAGTGCCGAGAGACAGGGGTACGAGACCCAGTACTTC. Amino acid sequence: CASSAERQGYETQYF. The rearrangement uses TRBV10-1 and TRBJ2-5, with 8 bases aligning to TRBD1. The CDR3 extends over 15 amino acids. Germline CDR1 and CDR2: WNHNN and SYGVQD (reference sequence). V was pared by 4 bases and J by 5 bases, with 9 bases of the junction left unmatched.

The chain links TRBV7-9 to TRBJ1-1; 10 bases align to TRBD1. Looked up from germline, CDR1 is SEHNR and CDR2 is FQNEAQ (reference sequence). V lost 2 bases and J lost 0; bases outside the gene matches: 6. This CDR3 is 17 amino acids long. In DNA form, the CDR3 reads TGTGCCAGCAGCTTATTCGGGGGGACAGGGGTGAACACTGAAGCTTTCTTT. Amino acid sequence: CASSLFGGTGVNTEAFF.

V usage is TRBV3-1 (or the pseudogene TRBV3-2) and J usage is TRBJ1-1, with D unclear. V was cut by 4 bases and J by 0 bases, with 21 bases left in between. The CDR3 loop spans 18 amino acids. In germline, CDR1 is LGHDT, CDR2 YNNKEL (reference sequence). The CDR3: CASSLPLPGGIMNTEAFF. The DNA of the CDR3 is TGTGCCAGCAGCCTCCCCCTCCCCGGCGGGATCATGAACACTGAAGCTTTCTTT.

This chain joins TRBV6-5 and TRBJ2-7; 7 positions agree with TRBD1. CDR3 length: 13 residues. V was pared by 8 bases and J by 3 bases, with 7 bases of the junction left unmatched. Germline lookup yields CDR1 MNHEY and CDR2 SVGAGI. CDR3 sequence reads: CASRRDSLYEQYF. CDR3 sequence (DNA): TGTGCCAGCCGAAGGGACAGTCTCTACGAGCAGTACTTC.

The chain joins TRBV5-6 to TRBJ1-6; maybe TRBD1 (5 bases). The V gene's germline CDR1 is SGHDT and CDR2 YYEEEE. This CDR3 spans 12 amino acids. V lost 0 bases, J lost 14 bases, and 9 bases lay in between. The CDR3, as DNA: TGTGCCAGCAGCTTGGTCGGGGGATCCCTCCACTTT. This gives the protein CASSLVGGSLHF.

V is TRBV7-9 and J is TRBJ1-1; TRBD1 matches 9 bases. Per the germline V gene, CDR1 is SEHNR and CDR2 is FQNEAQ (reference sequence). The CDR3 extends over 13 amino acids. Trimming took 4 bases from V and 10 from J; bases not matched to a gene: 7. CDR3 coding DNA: TGTGCCAGCAGCTCTACAGGGGGCGCGGGAGCTTTCTTT. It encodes CASSSTGGAGAFF. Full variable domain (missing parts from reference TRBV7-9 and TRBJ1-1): DTGVSQNPRHKITKRGQNVTFRCDPISEHNRLYWYRQTLGQGPEFLTYFQNEAQLEKSRLLSDRFSAERPKGSFSTLEIQRTEQGDSAMYLCASSSTGGAGAFFGQGTRLTVV.

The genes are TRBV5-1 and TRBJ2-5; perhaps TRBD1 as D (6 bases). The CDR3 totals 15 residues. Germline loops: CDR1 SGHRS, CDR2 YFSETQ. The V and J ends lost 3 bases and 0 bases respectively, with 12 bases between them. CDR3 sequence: CASSWGPGDQETQYF. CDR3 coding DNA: TGCGCCAGCAGCTGGGGGCCCGGAGACCAAGAGACCCAGTACTTC.